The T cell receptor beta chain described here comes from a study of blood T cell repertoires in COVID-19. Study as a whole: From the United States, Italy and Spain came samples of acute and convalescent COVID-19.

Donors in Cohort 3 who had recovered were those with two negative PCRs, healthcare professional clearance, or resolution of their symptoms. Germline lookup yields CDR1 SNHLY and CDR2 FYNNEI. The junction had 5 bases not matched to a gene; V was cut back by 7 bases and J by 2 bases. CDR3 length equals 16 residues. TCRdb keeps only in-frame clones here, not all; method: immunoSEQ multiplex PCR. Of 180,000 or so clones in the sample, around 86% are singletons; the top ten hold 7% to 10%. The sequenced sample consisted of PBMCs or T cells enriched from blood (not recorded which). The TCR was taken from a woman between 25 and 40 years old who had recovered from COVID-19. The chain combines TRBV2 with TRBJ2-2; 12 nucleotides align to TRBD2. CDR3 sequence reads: CASNILAGGNTGELFF. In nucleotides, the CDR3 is TGTGCCAGCAATATACTAGCGGGAGGAAACACCGGGGAGCTGTTTTTT.